This T cell receptor beta chain was identified in a study of T cell repertoires in cytomegalovirus infection. Study summary: It was the public TCR beta signatures that indicated both CMV infection and matching HLA type. Findings and limits, study-wide: The study identified carriers of CMV plus the relevant HLA from cumulative public TCR beta family frequency. Clonotypes of TCR beta that were HLA-C-restricted and CMV-specific dominated the ex vivo response.

In this sample, this clonotype turned up many times. The antigen is not known. TCRdb analysed the reads with MiXCR anew, one entry per CDR3 protein. Of about 470,000 distinct CDR3 sequences listed, about 44% are singletons. Germline V gene sequence: CDR1 SGHTA, CDR2 FQGNSA. The CDR3 spans 16 residues. With V trimmed by 2 bases and J by 3 bases, 6 bases remained unmatched. Here the sequenced sample was cultured PBMCs, taken from culture after CMV antigen stimulation. This clonotype was obtained from a human donor in good health (CMV status not recorded). Some clones in this sample may be carry-over from other donors' samples. This chain uses TRBV7-2 with TRBJ2-1; 8 bases line up with TRBD2. The chain's CDR3 is CASSLSGGAVYNEQFF. The CDR3 DNA reads TGTGCCAGCAGCTTATCCGGGGGGGCTGTCTACAATGAGCAGTTCTTC.